The 5 T cell receptor beta chains below were found in one sample sequenced in a study of shared clonotypes between healthy human individuals. This table comes from immunoSEQ multiplex PCR, and its TCRdb copy is limited to in-frame clones, with some not included. The data show a few million clones, 90% to 95% seen once. Sequencing input: naive CD4+ T cells from PBMCs. The subset: CD45RA+ positively selected. Receptor source: a man between 18 and 35 years old in good health. Some clones in this sample may be carry-over from other donors' samples.

The gene calls are TRBV5-1 and TRBJ2-5, with D perhaps being TRBD1 or TRBD2 (6 bases each). The ends were cut back, 0 bases at V and 5 bases at J, with 14 bases in the middle. Per germline, CDR1 SGHRS and CDR2 YFSETQ. The CDR3 extends over 15 amino acids. The CDR3 here is CASSLAPEGVETQYF. The CDR3 DNA follows: TGCGCCAGCAGCTTGGCACCGGAGGGGGTGGAGACCCAGTACTTC. The variable domain in full, with the rest retrieved from reference TRBV5-1 and TRBJ2-5, is KAGVTQTPRYLIKTRGQQVTLSCSPISGHRSVSWYQQTPGQGLQFLFEYFSETQRNKGNFPGRFSGRQFSNSRSEMNVSTLELGDSALYLCASSLAPEGVETQYFGPGTRLLVL.

The CDR3 DNA follows: TGTGCCAGTAGTATAGATGGCCGGAGATCCTACAATGAGCAGTTCTTC. It codes for CASSIDGRRSYNEQFF. This chain joins TRBV19 and TRBJ2-1; D gene ambiguous. Germline-derived CDR1 and CDR2 are LNHDA and SQIVND (reference sequence). The CDR3 loop spans 16 amino acids. Trimming removed 0 bases at V and 1 base at J, with 10 bases between.

This chain uses TRBV4-1 with TRBJ2-1; D unresolved. CDR3 length: 16 residues. V lost 0 bases and J lost 4, with 13 bases in between. Germline CDR1 reads MGHRA; CDR2 reads YSYEKL. In DNA form, the CDR3 reads TGCGCCAGCAGCCAAGATCCTCTAGTTTTTTACAATGAGCAGTTCTTC. It translates to CASSQDPLVFYNEQFF.

The CDR3 loop reads CASSPWGSSGNTIYF. In DNA form, the CDR3 reads TGCGCCAGCAGCCCGTGGGGGAGCTCTGGAAACACCATATATTTT. The V call is TRBV5-1, the J call TRBJ1-3, with D possibly being TRBD1 (5 bases). Trimming stripped 4 bases from V and 0 bases from J, with 11 bases between. The CDR3 has 15 residues. The V gene's germline CDR1 is SGHRS and CDR2 YFSETQ.

This clone was observed once. The chain links TRBV28 to TRBJ1-5; no clear D. The CDR3 totals 17 residues. Germline loops: CDR1 MDHEN, CDR2 SYDVKM. V was shortened by 6 bases and J by 0 bases, with 18 bases between the two germline ends. CDR3: CASRNIRPRDSNQPQHF. The CDR3 coding sequence is TGTGCCAGCAGAAACATTAGGCCCCGGGATAGCAATCAGCCCCAGCATTTT.